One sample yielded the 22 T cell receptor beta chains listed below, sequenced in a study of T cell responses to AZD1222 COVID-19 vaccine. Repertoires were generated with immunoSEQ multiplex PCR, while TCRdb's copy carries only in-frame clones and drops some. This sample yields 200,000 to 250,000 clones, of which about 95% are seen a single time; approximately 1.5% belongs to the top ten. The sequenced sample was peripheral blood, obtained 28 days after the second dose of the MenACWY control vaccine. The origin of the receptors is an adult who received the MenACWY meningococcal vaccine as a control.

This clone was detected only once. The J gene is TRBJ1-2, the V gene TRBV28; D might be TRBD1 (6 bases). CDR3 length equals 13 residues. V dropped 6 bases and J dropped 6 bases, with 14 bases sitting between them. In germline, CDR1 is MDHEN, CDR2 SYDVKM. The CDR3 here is CASRRQGPNGYTF. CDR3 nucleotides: TGTGCCAGCAGGCGTCAGGGGCCCAATGGCTACACCTTC.

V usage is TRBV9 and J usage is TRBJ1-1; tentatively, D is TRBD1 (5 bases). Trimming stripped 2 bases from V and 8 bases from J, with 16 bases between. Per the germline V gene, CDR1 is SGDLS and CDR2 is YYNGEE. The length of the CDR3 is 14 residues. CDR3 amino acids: CASSVAGGGREAFF. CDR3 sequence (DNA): TGTGCCAGCAGCGTGGCCGGGGGGGGACGGGAAGCTTTCTTT.

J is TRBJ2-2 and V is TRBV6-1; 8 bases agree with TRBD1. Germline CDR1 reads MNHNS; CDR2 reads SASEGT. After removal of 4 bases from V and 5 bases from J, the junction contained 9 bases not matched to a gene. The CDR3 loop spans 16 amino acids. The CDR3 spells CASSARQGTGTGELFF. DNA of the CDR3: TGTGCCAGCAGTGCCCGACAGGGGACGGGAACCGGGGAGCTGTTTTTT.

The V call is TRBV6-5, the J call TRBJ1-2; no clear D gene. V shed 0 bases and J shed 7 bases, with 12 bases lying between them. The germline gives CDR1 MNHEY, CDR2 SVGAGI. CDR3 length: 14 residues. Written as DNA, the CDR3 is TGTGCCAGCAGTTACTCGACTTCCCCCAGTGGCTACACCTTC. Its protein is CASSYSTSPSGYTF.

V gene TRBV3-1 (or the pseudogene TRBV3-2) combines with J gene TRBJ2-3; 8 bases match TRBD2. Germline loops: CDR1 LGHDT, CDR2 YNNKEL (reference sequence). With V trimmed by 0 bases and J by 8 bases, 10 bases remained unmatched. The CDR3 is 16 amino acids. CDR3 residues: CASSQEFRGGRRTQYF. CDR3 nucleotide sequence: TGTGCCAGCAGCCAAGAGTTCCGGGGGGGGAGACGTACGCAGTATTTT.

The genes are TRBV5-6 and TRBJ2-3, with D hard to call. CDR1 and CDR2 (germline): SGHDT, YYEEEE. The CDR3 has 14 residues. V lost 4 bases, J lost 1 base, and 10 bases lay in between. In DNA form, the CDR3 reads TGTGCCAGCAGCACCATGCGACGCACAGATACGCAGTATTTT. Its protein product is CASSTMRRTDTQYF.

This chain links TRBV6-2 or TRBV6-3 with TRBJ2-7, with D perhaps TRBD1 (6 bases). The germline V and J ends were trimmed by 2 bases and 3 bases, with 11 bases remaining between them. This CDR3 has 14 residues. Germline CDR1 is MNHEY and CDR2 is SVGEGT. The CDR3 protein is CASSYGGHSYEQYF. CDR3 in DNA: TGTGCCAGCAGTTACGGGGGACACAGCTACGAGCAGTACTTC.

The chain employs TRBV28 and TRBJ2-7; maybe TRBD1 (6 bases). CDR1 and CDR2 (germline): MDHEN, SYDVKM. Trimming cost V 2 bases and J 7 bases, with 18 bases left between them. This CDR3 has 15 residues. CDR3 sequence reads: CASSLRDTGSGEQYF. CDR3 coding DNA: TGTGCCAGCAGTTTACGGGACACGGGGTCTGGGGAGCAGTACTTC. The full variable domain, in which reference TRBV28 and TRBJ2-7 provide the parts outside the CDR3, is DVKVTQSSRYLVKRTGEKVFLECVQDMDHENMFWYRQDPGLGLRLIYFSYDVKMKEKGDIPEGYSVSREKKERFSLILESASTNQTSMYLCASSLRDTGSGEQYFGPGTRLTVT.

As DNA, the CDR3 is TGTGCCAGCAGCCAAGACAGGGGGCTCAACTATGGCTACACCTTC. This translates into CASSQDRGLNYGYTF. The chain links TRBV3-1 (or the pseudogene TRBV3-2) to TRBJ1-2; the match to TRBD1 covers 8 bases. The length of the CDR3 is 15 residues. Germline CDR1 reads LGHDT; CDR2 reads YNNKEL (reference sequence). V trimming: 0 bases; J trimming: 2 bases; junction bases outside the gene matches: 2.

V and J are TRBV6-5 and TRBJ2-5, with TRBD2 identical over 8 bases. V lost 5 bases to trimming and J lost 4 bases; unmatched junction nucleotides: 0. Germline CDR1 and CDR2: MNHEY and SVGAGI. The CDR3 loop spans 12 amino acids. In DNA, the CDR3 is TGTGCCAGCAGTCGGGAGGGAGAGACCCAGTACTTC. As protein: CASSREGETQYF.

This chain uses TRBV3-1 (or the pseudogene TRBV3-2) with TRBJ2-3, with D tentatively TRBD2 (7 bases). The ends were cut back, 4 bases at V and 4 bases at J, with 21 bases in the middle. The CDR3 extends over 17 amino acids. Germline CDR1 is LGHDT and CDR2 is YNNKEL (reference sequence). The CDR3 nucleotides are TGTGCCAGCAGCCCCACGGTAGGGGGGGCTGTGGCAGATACGCAGTATTTT. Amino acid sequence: CASSPTVGGAVADTQYF.

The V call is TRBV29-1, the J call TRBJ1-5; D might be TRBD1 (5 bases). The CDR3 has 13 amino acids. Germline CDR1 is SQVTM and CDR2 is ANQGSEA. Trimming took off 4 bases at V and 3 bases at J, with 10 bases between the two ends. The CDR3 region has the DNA TGCAGCGTTGGCAGGGACTTCAATCAGCCCCAGCATTTT. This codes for CSVGRDFNQPQHF.

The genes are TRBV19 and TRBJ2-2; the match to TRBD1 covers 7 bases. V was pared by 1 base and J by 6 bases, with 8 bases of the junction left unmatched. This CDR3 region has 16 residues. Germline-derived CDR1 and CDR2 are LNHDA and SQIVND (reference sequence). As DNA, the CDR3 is TGTGCCAGTAGTATAGGGGTCGGGACAGAGGCCGGGGAGCTGTTTTTT. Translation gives CASSIGVGTEAGELFF.

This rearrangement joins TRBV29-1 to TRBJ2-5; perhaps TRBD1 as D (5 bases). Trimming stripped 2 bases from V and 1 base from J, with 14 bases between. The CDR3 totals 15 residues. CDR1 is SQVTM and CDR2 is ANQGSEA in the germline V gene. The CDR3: CSVETSDTAQETQYF. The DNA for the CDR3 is TGCAGCGTTGAAACTTCGGACACGGCCCAAGAGACCCAGTACTTC.

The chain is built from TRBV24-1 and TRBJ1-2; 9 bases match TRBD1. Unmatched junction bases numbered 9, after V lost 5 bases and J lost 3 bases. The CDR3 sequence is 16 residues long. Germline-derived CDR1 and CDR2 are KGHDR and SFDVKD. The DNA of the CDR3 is TGTGCCACCAGTGGCCTGACCCGGGACAGGGACTATGGCTACACCTTC. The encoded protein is CATSGLTRDRDYGYTF.

CDR3 sequence: CASSFPRTGKNTGELFF. The CDR3 coding sequence is TGTGCCAGCAGCTTTCCCAGGACAGGAAAGAACACCGGGGAGCTGTTTTTT. This chain connects TRBV5-4 to TRBJ2-2; 7 nucleotides align to TRBD1. Germline trimming cut 2 bases from V and 1 base from J; bases unmatched to any gene: 8. From germline, CDR1 is SGHNT and CDR2 YYREEE (reference sequence). The CDR3 has 17 amino acids.

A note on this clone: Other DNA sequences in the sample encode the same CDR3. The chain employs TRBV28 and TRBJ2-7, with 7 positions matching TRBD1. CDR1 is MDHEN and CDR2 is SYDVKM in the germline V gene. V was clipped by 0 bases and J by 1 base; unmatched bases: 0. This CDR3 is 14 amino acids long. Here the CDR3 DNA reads TGTGCCAGCAGTTTATGGACAGGGTCCTACGAGCAGTACTTC. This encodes CASSLWTGSYEQYF.

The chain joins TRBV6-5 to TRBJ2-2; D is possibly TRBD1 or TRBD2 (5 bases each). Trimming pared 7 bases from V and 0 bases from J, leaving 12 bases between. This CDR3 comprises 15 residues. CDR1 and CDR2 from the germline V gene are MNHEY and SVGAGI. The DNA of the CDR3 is TGTGCCAGCACCCCTCCGGGGCCGAACACCGGGGAGCTGTTTTTT. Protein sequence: CASTPPGPNTGELFF.

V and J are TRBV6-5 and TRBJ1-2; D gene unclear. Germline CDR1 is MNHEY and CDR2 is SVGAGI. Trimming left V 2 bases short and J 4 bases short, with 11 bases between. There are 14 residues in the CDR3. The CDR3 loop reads CASSYDGRSYGYTF. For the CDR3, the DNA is TGTGCCAGCAGTTACGATGGCAGGTCCTATGGCTACACCTTC.

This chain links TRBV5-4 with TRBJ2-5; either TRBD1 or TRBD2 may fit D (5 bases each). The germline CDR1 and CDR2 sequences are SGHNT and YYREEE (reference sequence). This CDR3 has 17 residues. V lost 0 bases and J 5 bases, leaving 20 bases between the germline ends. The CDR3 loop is CASSLAHGGVAGETQYF. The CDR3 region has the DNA TGTGCCAGCAGCTTGGCTCATGGGGGTGTGGCCGGGGAGACCCAGTACTTC.

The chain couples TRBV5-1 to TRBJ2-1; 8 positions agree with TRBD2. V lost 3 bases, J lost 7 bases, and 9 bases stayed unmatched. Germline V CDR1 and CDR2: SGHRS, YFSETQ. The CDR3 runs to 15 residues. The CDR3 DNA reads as TGCGCCAGCAGCTCCACTAGCGGCAGTGTGAATGAGCAGTTCTTC. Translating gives CASSSTSGSVNEQFF.

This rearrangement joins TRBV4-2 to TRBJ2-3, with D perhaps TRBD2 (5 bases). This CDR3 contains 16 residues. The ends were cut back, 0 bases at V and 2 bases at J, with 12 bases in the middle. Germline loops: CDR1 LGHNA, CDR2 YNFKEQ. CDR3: CASSQDLEGYTDTQYF. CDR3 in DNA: TGTGCCAGCAGCCAAGACTTAGAGGGCTACACAGATACGCAGTATTTT.